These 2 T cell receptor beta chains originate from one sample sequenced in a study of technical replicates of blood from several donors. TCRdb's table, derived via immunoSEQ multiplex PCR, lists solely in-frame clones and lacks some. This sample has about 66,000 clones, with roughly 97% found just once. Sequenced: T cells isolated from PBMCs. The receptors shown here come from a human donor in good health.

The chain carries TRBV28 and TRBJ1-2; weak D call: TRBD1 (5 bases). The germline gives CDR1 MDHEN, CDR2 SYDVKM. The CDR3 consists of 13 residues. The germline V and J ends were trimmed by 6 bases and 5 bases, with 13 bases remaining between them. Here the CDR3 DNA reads TGTGCCAGCAGGACCGGGACTCTGTATGGCTACACCTTC. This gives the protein CASRTGTLYGYTF.

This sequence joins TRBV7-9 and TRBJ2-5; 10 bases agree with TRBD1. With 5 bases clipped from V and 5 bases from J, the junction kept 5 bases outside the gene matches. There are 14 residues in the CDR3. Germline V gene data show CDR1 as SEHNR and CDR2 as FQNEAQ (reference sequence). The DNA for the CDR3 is TGTGCCAGCAGCCGACAGGGGGCCGGGGAGACCCAGTACTTC. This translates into CASSRQGAGETQYF.